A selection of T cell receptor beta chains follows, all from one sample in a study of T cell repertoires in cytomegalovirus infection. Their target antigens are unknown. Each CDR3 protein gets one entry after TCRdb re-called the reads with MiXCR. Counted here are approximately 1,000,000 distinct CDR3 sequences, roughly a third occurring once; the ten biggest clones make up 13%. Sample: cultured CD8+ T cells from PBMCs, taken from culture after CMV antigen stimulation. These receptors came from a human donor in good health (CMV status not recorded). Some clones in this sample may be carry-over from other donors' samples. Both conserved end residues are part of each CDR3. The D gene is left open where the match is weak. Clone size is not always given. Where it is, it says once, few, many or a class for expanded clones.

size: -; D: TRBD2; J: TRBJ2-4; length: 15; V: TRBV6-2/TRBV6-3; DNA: TGTGCCAGCAGCCAAACGGGGGGTACCAAAAACATTCAGTACTTC; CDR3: CASSQTGGTKNIQYF
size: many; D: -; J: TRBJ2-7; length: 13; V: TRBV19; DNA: TGTGCCAGTAGTATAGGGGGGAGCTACGAGCAGTACTTC; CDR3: CASSIGGSYEQYF
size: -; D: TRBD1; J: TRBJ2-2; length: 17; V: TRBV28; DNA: TGTGCCAGCAGGACCTACGCAGGGGGCGCGGACACCGGGGAGCTGTTTTTT; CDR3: CASRTYAGGADTGELFF
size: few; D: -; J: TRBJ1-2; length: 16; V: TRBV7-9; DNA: TGTGCCAGCAGCTTAGCGAGTAGAGTGCGGGTAGAAGGCTACACCTTC; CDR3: CASSLASRVRVEGYTF
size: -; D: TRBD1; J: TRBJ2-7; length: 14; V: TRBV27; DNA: TGTGCCAGCAGCAAGACAGGGGTCCCCTACGAGCAGTACTTC; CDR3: CASSKTGVPYEQYF
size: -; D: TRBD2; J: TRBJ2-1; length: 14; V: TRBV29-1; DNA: TGCAGCGTTGGACTAGCGGGGGGTTACAATGAGCAGTTCTTC; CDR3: CSVGLAGGYNEQFF
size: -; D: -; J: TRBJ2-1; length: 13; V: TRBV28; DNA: TGTGCCAGCAGTTCCCGTTCCCGTCGTGAGCAGTTCTTC; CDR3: CASSSRSRREQFF
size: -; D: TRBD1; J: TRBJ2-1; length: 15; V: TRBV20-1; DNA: TGCAGTGCTAGAGGGCTTACAGGGGGCAACAATGAGCAGTTCTTC; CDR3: CSARGLTGGNNEQFF
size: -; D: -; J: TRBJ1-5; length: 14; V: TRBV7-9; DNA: TGTGCCAGTCAACAGGGCTCATGGAATCAGCCCCAGCATTTT; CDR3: CASQQGSWNQPQHF
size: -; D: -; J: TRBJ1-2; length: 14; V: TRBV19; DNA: TGTGCCAGTAGTATCCTCCCGGGGAGCTATGGCTACACCTTC; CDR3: CASSILPGSYGYTF
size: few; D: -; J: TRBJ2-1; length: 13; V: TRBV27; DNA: TGTGCCAGGACAGGGTCCGGGGGCAATGAGCAGTTCTTC; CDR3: CARTGSGGNEQFF
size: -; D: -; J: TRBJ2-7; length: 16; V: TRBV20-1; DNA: TGCAGTGCTAGGGGGGGGCTATGGGTGGAAGGTTACGAGCAGTACTTC; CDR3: CSARGGLWVEGYEQYF
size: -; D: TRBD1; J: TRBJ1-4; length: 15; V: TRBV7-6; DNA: TGTGCCAGCAGCTTAGCGGACAGGGTTGACGAAAAACTGTTTTTT; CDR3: CASSLADRVDEKLFF
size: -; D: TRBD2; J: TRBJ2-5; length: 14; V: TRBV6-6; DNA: TGTGCCAGCAGGCGGACTAGCGCCGCAGAGACCCAGTACTTC; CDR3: CASRRTSAAETQYF
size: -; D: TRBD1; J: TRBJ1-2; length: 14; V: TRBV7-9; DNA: TGTGCCAGCAGCTCATTGGACAGGGAAAATGGCTACACCTTC; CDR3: CASSSLDRENGYTF
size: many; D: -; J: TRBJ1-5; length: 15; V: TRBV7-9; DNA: TGTGCCAGCAGCTTAGTATCGGGAACCAATCAGCCCCAGCATTTT; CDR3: CASSLVSGTNQPQHF
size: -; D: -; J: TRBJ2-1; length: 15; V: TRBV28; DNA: TGTGCCAGCAGTTTTCTAGTGGGGGGGCCATATGAGCAGTTCTTC; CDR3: CASSFLVGGPYEQFF
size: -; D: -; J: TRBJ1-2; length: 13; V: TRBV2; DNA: TGTGCCAGCAGTGAAATTGGCGGCTATGGCTACACCTTC; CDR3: CASSEIGGYGYTF
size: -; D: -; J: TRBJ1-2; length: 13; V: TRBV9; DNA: TGTGCCAGTCTAAGTTCGGGGTCAGTTGGCTACACCTTC; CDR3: CASLSSGSVGYTF
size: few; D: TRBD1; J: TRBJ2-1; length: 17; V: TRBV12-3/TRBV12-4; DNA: TGTGCCAGCAGTTTTCTCCTCGGACAGGGATTGTTCGATGAGCAGTTCTTC; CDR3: CASSFLLGQGLFDEQFF
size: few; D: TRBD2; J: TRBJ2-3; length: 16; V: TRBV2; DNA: TGTGCCAGCAGCGACGGCGGACTAGCGGACACAGATACGCAGTATTTT; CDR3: CASSDGGLADTDTQYF
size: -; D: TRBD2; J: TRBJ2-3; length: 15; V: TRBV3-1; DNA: TGTGCCAGCAGCACGCGGGGGGGCCTAGCAGATACGCAGTATTTT; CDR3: CASSTRGGLADTQYF
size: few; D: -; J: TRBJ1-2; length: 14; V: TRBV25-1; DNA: TGTGCCAGCAGCGATTGGACGGCGGAGGGTGGCTACACCTTC; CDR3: CASSDWTAEGGYTF
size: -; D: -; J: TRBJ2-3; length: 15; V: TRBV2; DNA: TGTGCCAGCAGTGATGGGATAGGGAGCGCAGATACGCAGTATTTT; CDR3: CASSDGIGSADTQYF
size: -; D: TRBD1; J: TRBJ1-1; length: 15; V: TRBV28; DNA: TGTGCCAGCAGTACCAGAGGACAGGTGAACACTGAAGCTTTCTTT; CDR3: CASSTRGQVNTEAFF
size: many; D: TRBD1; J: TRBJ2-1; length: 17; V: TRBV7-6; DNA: TGTGCCAGCAGCTTAGCGGCGGGACAGGGGGCCTGGGATGAGCAGTTCTTC; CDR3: CASSLAAGQGAWDEQFF
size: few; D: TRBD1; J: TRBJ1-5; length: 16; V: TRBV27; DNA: TGTGCCAGCAATTCAGCCGGGACAGGGAAAGTTCAGCCCCAGCATTTT; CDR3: CASNSAGTGKVQPQHF
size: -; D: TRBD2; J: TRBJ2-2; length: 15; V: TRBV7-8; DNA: TGTGCCAGCAGCTTAGGCGGGGGGGTCACCGGGGAGCTGTTTTTT; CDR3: CASSLGGGVTGELFF
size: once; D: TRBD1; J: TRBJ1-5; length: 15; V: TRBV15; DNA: TGTGCCACCAGCAGAGATAGACAGGGTGATCAGCCCCAGCATTTT; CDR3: CATSRDRQGDQPQHF
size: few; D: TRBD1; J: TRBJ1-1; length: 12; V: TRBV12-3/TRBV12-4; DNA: TGTGCCAGCAGCGGACAGGGGGCTGAAGCTTTCTTT; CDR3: CASSGQGAEAFF
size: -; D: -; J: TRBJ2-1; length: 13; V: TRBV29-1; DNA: TGCAGCGTTAGAGGGGGGCCTCAGATTGAGCAGTTCTTC; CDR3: CSVRGGPQIEQFF
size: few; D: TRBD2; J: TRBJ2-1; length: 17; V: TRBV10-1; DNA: TGCGCCAGCAGTACAGCTAGGACTAGCGGGGAATACAATGAGCAGTTCTTC; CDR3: CASSTARTSGEYNEQFF
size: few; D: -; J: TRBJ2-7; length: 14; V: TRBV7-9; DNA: TGTGCCAGCAGCTTAGCAAACAGCAACTACGAGCAGTACTTC; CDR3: CASSLANSNYEQYF
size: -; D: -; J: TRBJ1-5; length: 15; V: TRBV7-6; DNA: TGTGCCAGCAGCTTAGGTGAGGGGGTCGGTCAGCCCCAGCATTTT; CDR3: CASSLGEGVGQPQHF
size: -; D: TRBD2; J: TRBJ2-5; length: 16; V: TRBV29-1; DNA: TGCAGCGTTGAAGAAGGCCGGTTAGCCAGGGAGGGGACCCAGTACTTC; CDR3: CSVEEGRLAREGTQYF
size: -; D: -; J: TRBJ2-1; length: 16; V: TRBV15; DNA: TGTGCCACCAGCATCGAGGACTACCAGGATGCCAATGAGCAGTTCTTC; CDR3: CATSIEDYQDANEQFF
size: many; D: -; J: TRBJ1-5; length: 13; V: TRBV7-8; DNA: TGTGCCAGCAGCTTATATCAGGGACAGCCCCAGCATTTT; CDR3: CASSLYQGQPQHF
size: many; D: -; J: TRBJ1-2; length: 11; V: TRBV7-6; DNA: TGTGCCAGCAGCTCTGCCTATGGCTACACCTTC; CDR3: CASSSAYGYTF
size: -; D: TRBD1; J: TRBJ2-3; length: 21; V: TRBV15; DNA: TGTGCCACCAGCAGAGATTCAGTCCGGCTGACAGGGCGGTTTAGCACAGATACGCAGTATTTT; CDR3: CATSRDSVRLTGRFSTDTQYF
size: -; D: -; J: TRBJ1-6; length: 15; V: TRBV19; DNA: TGTGCCAGTACAGAAAGGGCAGGACATAATTCACCCCTCCACTTT; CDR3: CASTERAGHNSPLHF
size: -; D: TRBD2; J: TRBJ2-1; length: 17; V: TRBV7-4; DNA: TGTGCCAGCAGCTTAGGGGGAGGGGTCACGGGATATGGTGAGCAGTTCTTC; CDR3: CASSLGGGVTGYGEQFF
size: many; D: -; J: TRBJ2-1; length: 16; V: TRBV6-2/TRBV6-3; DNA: TGTGCCAGCAGTTACAAGAGGACGGATACTTCCAATGAGCAGTTCTTC; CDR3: CASSYKRTDTSNEQFF
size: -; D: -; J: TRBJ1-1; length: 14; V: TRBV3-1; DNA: TGTGCCAGCAGCCAAGAGAACAGGAACACTGAAGCTTTCTTT; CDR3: CASSQENRNTEAFF
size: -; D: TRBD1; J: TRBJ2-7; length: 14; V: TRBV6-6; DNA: TGTGCCAGCAGTAAGACAGGGGCGGGCCACGAGCAGTACTTC; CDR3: CASSKTGAGHEQYF
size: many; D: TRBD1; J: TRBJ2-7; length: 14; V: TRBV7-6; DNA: TGTGCCAGCAGCCCCGGGACAGGGCTCGACGAGCAGTACTTC; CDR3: CASSPGTGLDEQYF
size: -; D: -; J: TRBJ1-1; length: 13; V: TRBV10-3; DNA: TGTGCCATCAGTGAGTCGGGCGGGACTGAAGCTTTCTTT; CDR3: CAISESGGTEAFF
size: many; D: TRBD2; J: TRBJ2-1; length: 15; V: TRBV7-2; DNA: TGTGCCAGCAGCCAAACTAGCGGGGGGAGCTATGAGCAGTTCTTC; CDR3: CASSQTSGGSYEQFF
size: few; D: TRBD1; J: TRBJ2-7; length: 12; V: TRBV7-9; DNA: TGTGCCAGCAACCCACAGGGGTTCGAGCAGTACTTC; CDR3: CASNPQGFEQYF
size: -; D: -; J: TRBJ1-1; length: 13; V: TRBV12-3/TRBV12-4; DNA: TGTGCCAGCAGTACAGGCCCCTCTTTGAAAGCTTTCTTT; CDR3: CASSTGPSLKAFF
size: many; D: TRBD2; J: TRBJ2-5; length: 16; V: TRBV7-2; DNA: TGTGCCAGCAGCTTAGTGCTCAGCGGGGGGGATGAGACCCAGTACTTC; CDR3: CASSLVLSGGDETQYF
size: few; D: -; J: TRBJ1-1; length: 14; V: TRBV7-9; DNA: TGTGCCAGCAGCCAAACAATCTCAGGGTCGGAAGCTTTCTTT; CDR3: CASSQTISGSEAFF
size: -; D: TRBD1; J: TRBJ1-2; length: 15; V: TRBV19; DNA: TGTGCCAGTAGTGTCAGGGGGCGTCCTCTCGACGGCTACACCTTC; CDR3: CASSVRGRPLDGYTF
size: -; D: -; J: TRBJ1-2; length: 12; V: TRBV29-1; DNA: TGCAGCGTGCCCGGACGGCTCTATGGCTACACCTTC; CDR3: CSVPGRLYGYTF